Listed here is a single T cell receptor (beta chain). Its antigen is still unknown. The V gene end was trimmed by 7 bases and the J gene end by 3 bases; junction bases not matched to a gene: 6. CDR1 and CDR2 (germline): SGHTA, FQGNSA. The CDR3 sequence is 15 residues long. Any patient presenting with uncontrolled infection, other autoimmune disease, pregnancy or lactation was left out. The PBMCs had their origin in approximately 10 ml of fresh peripheral blood. The data stem from a study of T cells in Graves' hyperthyroidism and ophthalmopathy. Overall study results and limits: A median 6.5 months before onset, the model predicted ophthalmopathy. Clonotypes that were expanded in thyroid above 0.001 mostly appeared in blood too.

There were TCR beta CDR3 regions amplified from RNA transcripts. The TCR CDR3 first-round RT-PCR relied on the HTBI primer set. TCRdb independently ran MiXCR on the multiplex PCR reads; one entry per CDR3 protein. The sample shows some 200,000 distinct CDR3 sequences, 17% of them seen only once. The sequence derives from a woman between 50 and 59 years old with Graves' hyperthyroidism. The chain carries TRBV7-2 and TRBJ1-5; 10 bases align to TRBD1. Sequenced: blood. This CDR3 is CASTTGQGHNQPQHF. The CDR3 bases are TGTGCCAGCACTACGGGACAGGGGCACAATCAGCCCCAGCATTTT.